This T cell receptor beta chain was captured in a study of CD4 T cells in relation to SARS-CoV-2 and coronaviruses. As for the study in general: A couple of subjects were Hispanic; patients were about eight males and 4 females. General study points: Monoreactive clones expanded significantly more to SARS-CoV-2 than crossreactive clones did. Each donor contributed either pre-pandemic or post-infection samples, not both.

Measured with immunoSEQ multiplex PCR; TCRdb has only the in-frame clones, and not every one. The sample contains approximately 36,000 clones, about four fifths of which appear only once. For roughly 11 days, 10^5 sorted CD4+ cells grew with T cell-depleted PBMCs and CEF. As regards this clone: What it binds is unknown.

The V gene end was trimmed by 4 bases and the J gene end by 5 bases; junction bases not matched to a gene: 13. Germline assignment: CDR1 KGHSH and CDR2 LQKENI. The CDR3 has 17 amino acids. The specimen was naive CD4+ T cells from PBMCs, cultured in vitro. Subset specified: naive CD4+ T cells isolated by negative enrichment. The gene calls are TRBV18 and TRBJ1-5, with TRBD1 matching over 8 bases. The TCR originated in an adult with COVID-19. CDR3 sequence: CASSLGQVILGDQPQHF. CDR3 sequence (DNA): TGTGCCAGCTCACTGGGACAGGTGATCCTCGGGGATCAGCCCCAGCATTTT.